This T cell receptor (beta chain) derives from a study of CD8+ T cells in alopecia areata (dated by TCRdb to the late 2010s). Some background on the complete study: Treated patients were enrolled in an open-label pilot trial of oral tofacitinib, 5 to 10 mg twice daily, for moderate-to-severe alopecia areata. RNA came from the PAXgene miRNA kit for fixed scalp, the miRNeasy kit for PBMCs, and the RNeasy kit for mouse skin. On the human side, TCRbeta sequencing was run on scalp tissue and on sorted CD4+ and CD8+ peripheral blood T cells from healthy controls and from alopecia areata patients with either patchy or totalis/universalis disease. High-throughput TCRbeta sequencing was used to examine T cell clonal expansion in alopecia areata in both the C3H/HeJ mouse model and human patients. Scalp clonality was compared among normal scalp (n=4), patchy alopecia areata scalp (n=8), and alopecia totalis/universalis scalp (n=8). Patients stayed on tofacitinib for 6 to 18 months and then had 6 months of follow-up off drug so that delayed response and recurrence could be assessed. Patients on tofacitinib were biopsied at baseline and after 4 and 24 weeks of treatment, and several of the patients also had a later scalp biopsy. For the treated patients, the SALT score, which quantifies what percentage of scalp surface area is affected, served as the measure of disease severity. TCRbeta CDR3 regions were amplified by immunoSEQ multiplex PCR with 35 Vbeta forward and 13 Jbeta reverse primers.

To prepare the library, the immunoSEQ multiplex PCR assay was applied. For TCR sequencing, RNA was extracted from every sample and reverse transcribed into cDNA to serve as template. First-strand cDNA was synthesized with SuperScript III using a 2:1 mix of oligo-dT and random hexamers. Amplification bias was assessed with a synthetic immune receptor repertoire, and residual bias was removed computationally. Concerning the study's data processing: Raw reads were preprocessed to remove errors, and CDR3 was defined according to IMGT conventions as the region from the conserved cysteine to phenylalanine. Clonality was computed by normalizing Shannon entropy by log2 of the number of productive unique TCRs and subtracting the result from 1. Whether each scalp clone was CD4 or CD8 was inferred by checking scalp TCRbeta sequences against the CD4 and CD8 repertoires from sorted blood. The immuneACCESS repertoire file appears here via TCRdb, limited to in-frame rearrangements. These files lack a portion of the clones; in checked studies, under half of the deficit traces to unresolved V genes, and the cause of the others is not known. V and J calls and clone size are those listed in that table; D and trimming were worked out from the DNA. For this sample the table gives more than 110,000 clones, of which roughly 82% were detected only once. Roughly 25% of the sample is taken by the ten largest.

Beyond this particular receptor, the publication reports: Lesional scalp, especially in alopecia totalis/universalis, showed higher clonality and more expanded CD8+ clones than normal scalp, suggesting antigenic drive. Because the treated cohort was small and included a single nonresponder, larger studies are needed to assess links between baseline CD8+ expansion and response. TCR sequences shared between patients were less clear than in mice, possibly partly because of HLA diversity in the patient population. During tofacitinib treatment, many expanded lesional clones stuck around in both scalp and blood, and this persistence may partly explain why relapse happens after treatment is stopped. Scalp clonality and the number of expanded CD8+ clones among the top 100 scalp clones were significantly decreased by tofacitinib. Unlike mouse skin, where gammadelta T cells dominate, normal human skin contains resident alphabeta T cells that get sequenced too, which complicates analysis of the scalp TCR repertoire.

V drops 5 bases and J drops 3 bases, leaving 19 bases in between. CDR1 and CDR2 were assigned from the germline V gene (reference sequence) as MNHEY and SMNVEV. Including the terminal cysteine and phenylalanine, the CDR3 comprises 16 residues. Here the CDR3 DNA is all that survives: 48 bases in frame from base 1. On this clone: What this receptor recognizes is not known. Per-base qualities were not stored, and no clone one base away is much larger.

The time point label of this sample denotes: four to five weeks on oral tofacitinib. The sample's treatment or condition label, in plain terms: oral pan-JAK inhibitor, 5-10 mg twice daily. From alopecia areata patients, peripheral blood was collected along with lesional scalp punch biopsies. PBMCs were isolated by density centrifugation and stained for CD3, CD4 and CD8, and CD4+ and CD8+ T cells were sorted on a FACSAria. The chain couples TRBV27 to TRBJ2-5; no D gene can be assigned with confidence. This specimen was CD8+ T cells sorted from blood, taken at week 4, from a patient treated with tofacitinib. The sequence came from a human donor with alopecia areata. The CDR3 reads CASSLSSDAVEETQYF. The DNA reads as follows: TGTGCCAGCAGTCTCAGCTCCGATGCGGTAGAAGAGACCCAGTACTTC.